The source of this TCR beta chain is a study of human T cells and chemical hapten exposure (dated by TCRdb to about 2021). Background on the whole study: For sensitization, 2% DPC in acetone was applied to a 2 cm by 2 cm area of upper inner arm skin. Weekly therapeutic DPC doses were additionally applied to the scalp of patients throughout the roughly 23-week study period. Patch testing was done on the upper back using Finn chambers containing 0.01% DPC, and results were scored after 6 days according to International Contact Dermatitis Research Group standards. Most of the patients in the cohort were female, and the cohort covered alopecia areata with under or over 50% scalp involvement, alopecia totalis and alopecia universalis. Libraries were combined into a pool for sequencing, and differences in TCR yield between samples came mainly from small differences in library volumes within the pool. In alopecia patients, the study followed how the peripheral blood TCR repertoire changed in vivo over primary and secondary sensitization to diphenylcyclopropenone (DPC), a hapten. Blood was sampled from patients pre-sensitization (week 0) and at 2, 6 and about 24 weeks after DPC sensitization. Approximately 28 alopecia patients provided blood for TCR sequencing at one to four time points (pre-sensitization, 2, 6 and 24 weeks).

Library generation was performed with RACE. Data came from a NextSeq 500. During library preparation, unique molecular identifiers were attached to individual cDNA molecules so that TCRs could be counted quantitatively and reproducibly. Both TCR alpha and TCR beta chains were sequenced from each blood RNA sample. Per the original workflow: The median number of TCRs per sample was 95,638, ranging from 23,224 to 690,600. The Decombinator software suite was used to annotate V, J and CDR3 in the TCR reads. Every sample was subsampled to the same number of TCRs (28,000) for the PS versus PT1 abundance plots. Expanded TCRs were defined as absent before sensitization and observed at least eight times at the 2-week time point. TCRdb reprocessing: public reads trimmed at Q25 with fastp, clones called with MiXCR, in-frame beta chains kept. Merged by CDR3 protein, the rows form single entries marked with the most common genes and DNA. TCRdb's processing, not the study's, gives the V and J calls here. Recorded for this sample are about 190,000 distinct CDR3 sequences; more than 20% of them occurred a single time. The leading ten clones occupy roughly 2.4% of the sample.

This clonotype was seen just once. What this receptor recognizes is not known. No base quality information exists; no much larger clone differs at one position. The investigation overall reported the following: The number of PT1 expanded TCRs positively correlated with patch test score, significant at thresholds 8, 16 and 32 but not 4. Repeated subsampling changed both the strength of the expansion versus patch-test correlation and the threshold at which the correlation became significant. Because every patient had alopecia, a presumed autoimmune disease, the patients' immune response might differ from that of healthy individuals. Significantly more large CDR3 similarity clusters were formed by expanded TCRs than by pre-sensitization or healthy control sets, consistent with antigen-driven responses. The number of TCRs above 1 in 1000 frequency did not change with DPC sensitization; there was no evidence of global repertoire structure alterations.

Trimming removed 7 bases from V and 6 bases from J, leaving 17 bases between the germline ends. The germline V gene encodes CDR1 SNHLY and CDR2 FYNNEI. The CDR3 runs 14 residues from the cysteine to the phenylalanine. Of the read, only the CDR3 DNA is kept; its 42 bases are in frame from base 1. This sample's time point label indicates: patch test 3, about 24 weeks after DPC sensitization. The sample's treatment or condition label, decoded: therapeutic diphenylcyclopropenone sensitization with weekly scalp DPC. Blood at each patch-test visit was drawn before the patch test was applied. Patients were considered eligible if aged 18 to 70, diagnosed with alopecia and deemed suitable for DPC therapy, and patients were excluded if pregnant. Total RNA was extracted from unfractionated whole blood that had been collected in Tempus Blood RNA tubes.

The TCR originated in a woman in her 40s with alopecia areata. Some clones in this sample may be carry-over from other donors' samples. The chain is encoded by TRBV2 joined to TRBJ2-3; TRBD1 could be the D gene, as 6 bases match. The sequenced sample was whole blood, obtained in connection with sensitization to the hapten diphenylcyclopropenone (DPC). The CDR3 reads CASIPGQLLDTQYF. At the DNA level, the sequence is TGTGCCAGCATCCCCGGACAGCTCCTGGATACGCAGTATTTT. When the CDR3 is completed using the reference TRBV2 and TRBJ2-3 genes on either side, the full variable domain is EPEVTQTPSHQVTQMGQEVILRCVPISNHLYFYWYRQILGQKVEFLVSFYNNEISEKSEIFDDQFSVERPDGSNFTLKIRSTKLEDSAMYFCASIPGQLLDTQYFGPGTRLTVL.